Listed below are T cell receptor beta chains from one sample, sequenced in a study of T cells in Graves' hyperthyroidism and ophthalmopathy. TCRdb re-called the multiplex PCR reads with MiXCR, one entry per CDR3 protein. The table has approximately 370,000 distinct CDR3 sequences, under 15% seen once; the top ten hold about 30%. The material sequenced was blood. The receptor source for this set is a woman in her twenties or thirties with Graves' hyperthyroidism. The CDR3 runs from the conserved cysteine through the conserved F or W.

TRBV2,15,TRBJ2-2,CASRGLAGNTGELFF
TRBV27,18,TRBJ2-4,CASTAAGFVDGAKNIQYF
TRBV28,15,TRBJ2-4,CASSPSSLAKNIQYF
TRBV24-1,14,TRBJ2-2,CATSRRDFTGELFF
TRBV28,17,TRBJ2-2,CASSSFGTSVYTGELFF
TRBV3-1,13,TRBJ2-2,CASSQRESGELFF
TRBV19,15,TRBJ2-7,CASSAGGQGPYEQYF
TRBV10-2,14,TRBJ1-1,CASSGAVMNTEAFF
TRBV6-1,12,TRBJ1-2,CAAGTGLSGYTF
TRBV18,13,TRBJ1-3,CASSLQGLDTIYF
TRBV30,14,TRBJ2-3,CAWGGRTYTDTQYF
TRBV3-1,16,TRBJ2-5,CASSQAARPTQETQYF
TRBV3-1,15,TRBJ2-1,CASSQVGAQKDEQFF
TRBV4-1,13,TRBJ2-3,CASSQETADTQYF
TRBV20-1,16,TRBJ2-4,CSARELAGGLKNIQYF
TRBV7-9,14,TRBJ2-3,CASSLVRESDTQYF
TRBV6-1,16,TRBJ1-1,CASSKKQGIVNTEAFF
TRBV7-9,11,TRBJ2-3,CASSLVDTQYF
TRBV25-1,13,TRBJ1-2,CASSELGKGGYTF
TRBV25-1,14,TRBJ2-1,CAISGTSATHEQFF
TRBV7-6,15,TRBJ1-4,CASSLVGAISEKLFF
TRBV28,13,TRBJ1-6,CASSLDGNSPLHF
TRBV6-1,13,TRBJ2-7,CASRPPGSYEQYF
TRBV7-9,22,TRBJ2-1,CASSSQYVAGLAGGPGYNEQFF
TRBV12-3/TRBV12-4,14,TRBJ1-2,CASSGRGPPFGYTF
TRBV20-1,14,TRBJ2-5,CSAGLAGGPPTQYF
TRBV4-1,15,TRBJ1-1,CASSQAYIRNTEAFF
TRBV28,11,TRBJ2-1,CASSLEDEQFF
TRBV5-1,15,TRBJ1-2,CASSLARGLDYGYTF
TRBV5-1,18,TRBJ1-2,CASSSVRDRGRANYGYTF
TRBV2,14,TRBJ1-1,CARSGRGLNTEAFF
TRBV20-1,10,TRBJ1-2,CSASDSGYTF
TRBV24-1,16,TRBJ2-4,CATSLRGEGSGNIQYF
TRBV24-1,17,TRBJ2-1,CATSDDAGSRSYNEQFF
TRBV10-3,15,TRBJ2-7,CAIRDTSGATYEQYF
TRBV10-1,14,TRBJ2-1,CASSGTAWGNEQFF
TRBV5-4,16,TRBJ2-1,CASSLAGASGYNEQFF
TRBV24-1,14,TRBJ2-7,CATSGGQSGYEQYF
TRBV28,15,TRBJ2-7,CASSLPGLAGFEQYF
TRBV28,14,TRBJ2-7,CASSLIGGKVEQYF
TRBV5-1,19,TRBJ2-5,CASSAKGSLAVPSGETQYF
TRBV20-1,15,TRBJ2-1,CSATTSGSSYNEQFF
TRBV10-3,16,TRBJ1-1,CAISESPTGWRTEAFF
TRBV2,12,TRBJ2-1,CASGQGWNEQFF
TRBV9,16,TRBJ2-3,CASSVAGTVDADTQYF
TRBV7-7,15,TRBJ2-5,CASSRDSKAQETQYF